The entry that follows covers one T cell receptor (beta chain) sequence. The sample is drawn from a study of CD8 T cells in ankylosing spondylitis. V lost 0 bases to trimming and J lost 5 bases; unmatched junction nucleotides: 5. The CDR3 has 16 residues. CDR1 is DFQATT, CDR2 SNEGSKA, per germline (reference sequence). Using quantitative 5'-RACE with molecular barcodes, the authors made TCR beta libraries. TCRdb passed the 5' RACE reads through MiXCR, listing each CDR3 protein once. The data hold roughly 250,000 distinct CDR3 sequences, with approximately 9% observed a single time. The sequenced sample was blood, either unsorted or a sorted T cell fraction (not recorded which). The chain recombines TRBV20-1 with TRBJ2-3, with 13 bases identical to TRBD2. The sequence was obtained from a male donor with ankylosing spondylitis or in good health (not recorded which). Here the CDR3 DNA reads TGCAGTGCTAGAGAAAGGGGACTAGCGGGAAGAGATACGCAGTATTTT. This sequence encodes CSARERGLAGRDTQYF.